The 10 T cell receptor beta chains below were found in one sample sequenced in a study of response to subunit inactivated influenza vaccine (dated by TCRdb to the late 2010s). The method behind the library was RT-PCR. The run used an Illumina HiSeq 2500. In-frame beta chains were kept once TCRdb had trimmed the public reads at Q25 with fastp and called clones with MiXCR. Rows with one shared CDR3 protein collapse into an entry with the most common genes and DNA. Within this sample are roughly 710,000 distinct CDR3 sequences, with about 15% of them counted one time only. The ten largest clones take up 7.5% to 8% of the sample. The source material was PBMCs from blood, sampled about 14 days before vaccination. These receptors were taken from a man aged 45-60 years who received an inactivated influenza vaccine. Donor details come from another sample of the same person, matched by shared clones.

V gene TRBV4-3 combines with J gene TRBJ1-3, with a tentative D call TRBD1 (5 bases). Trimming took off 0 bases at V and 2 bases at J, with 14 bases between the two ends. The CDR3 runs to 17 residues. The germline CDR1 and CDR2 sequences are LGHNA and YSLEER. The CDR3 sequence: CASSQDTGQGTGNTIYF. In nucleotides, the CDR3 is TGCGCCAGCAGCCAAGATACCGGACAAGGAACTGGAAACACCATATATTTT.

This clonotype has more than one count but fewer than ten. The chain recombines TRBV5-1 with TRBJ2-1, with D unresolved. V was clipped by 5 bases and J by 7 bases, with 19 bases between them. The CDR3 sequence is 15 residues long. Germline V CDR1 and CDR2: SGHRS, YFSETQ. The CDR3 here is CASSVVAAVRNEQFF. DNA for the CDR3: TGCGCCAGCAGTGTTGTGGCAGCTGTCCGAAATGAGCAGTTCTTC.

Many counts were recorded for this clonotype. The chain is built from TRBV5-1 and TRBJ2-7; weak D call: TRBD2 (5 bases). The germline gives CDR1 SGHRS, CDR2 YFSETQ. The CDR3 is made up of 12 amino acids. The ends were cut back, 2 bases at V and 5 bases at J, with 8 bases in the middle. The CDR3 spells CASSLTGDEQYF. Here the CDR3 DNA reads TGCGCCAGCAGCTTAACCGGGGACGAGCAGTACTTC.

The chain has TRBV20-1 and TRBJ1-1; D is possibly TRBD1 (6 bases). Germline lookup yields CDR1 DFQATT and CDR2 SNEGSKA (reference sequence). The CDR3 loop spans 14 amino acids. V was pared by 0 bases and J by 9 bases, with 17 bases between. CDR3 sequence reads: CSARDRGRGRKAFF. CDR3 DNA: TGCAGTGCTAGAGATCGGGGGAGGGGGAGGAAAGCTTTCTTT.

Many counts were recorded for this clonotype. This chain connects TRBV20-1 to TRBJ2-7, with D tentatively TRBD2 (7 bases). This CDR3 is built from 13 residues. Germline V gene sequence: CDR1 DFQATT, CDR2 SNEGSKA (reference sequence). With 1 base removed from V and 4 bases from J, the gap between germline ends came to 11 bases. This chain's CDR3 is CSARGGGRYEQYF. Here the CDR3 DNA reads TGCAGTGCTAGAGGGGGGGGGCGGTACGAGCAGTACTTC.

CDR3 DNA: TGTGCCAGCAGGGGACAGGGGGCGTATGGCTACACCTTC. As protein: CASRGQGAYGYTF. The gene calls are TRBV6-6 and TRBJ1-2; 12 nucleotides agree with TRBD1. Per germline, CDR1 MNHNY and CDR2 SVGAGI (reference sequence). The J segment lost 5 bases and the V segment lost 6 bases, leaving 1 base of the junction unmatched. This CDR3 region has 13 residues.

This clonotype was observed a handful of times. The chain uses TRBV7-3 and TRBJ2-2; D is unclear. The CDR3 loop spans 16 amino acids. The V end was cut by 5 bases, the J end by 6 bases, with 19 bases between. Germline CDR1 SGHTA, CDR2 FQGTGA. DNA for the CDR3: TGTGCCAGCAGCCCCCGGTCCCGGGCCACGGCCGGGGAGCTGTTTTTT. Residues: CASSPRSRATAGELFF.

This clonotype was seen a handful of times. V usage is TRBV27 and J usage is TRBJ2-5; unclear D gene. The CDR3 runs to 13 residues. V lost 3 bases, J lost 5 bases, and 10 bases lay in between. CDR1 and CDR2 (germline): MNHEY, SMNVEV (reference sequence). In DNA form, the CDR3 reads TGTGCCAGCAGTTTTGTAGCCGGTGAGACCCAGTACTTC. Its protein is CASSFVAGETQYF.

This clonotype showed up just a few times. V is TRBV5-1 and J is TRBJ2-7, with TRBD1 matching over 9 bases. There are 15 residues in the CDR3. CDR1 and CDR2 (germline): SGHRS, YFSETQ. V dropped 4 bases and J dropped 4; count of bases not matched to a gene: 9. CDR3 sequence: CASSPDRGHLYEQYF. In nucleotides, the CDR3 is TGCGCCAGCAGCCCGGACAGGGGCCATCTGTACGAGCAGTACTTC.

The chain has TRBV27 and TRBJ2-7; 10 bases map to TRBD2. The CDR3 contains 15 residues. Germline V gene data show CDR1 as MNHEY and CDR2 as SMNVEV (reference sequence). Unmatched junction bases numbered 4, after V lost 2 bases and J lost 3 bases. The chain's CDR3 is CASSLRASGSYEQYF. As DNA, the CDR3 is TGTGCCAGCAGTTTACGGGCTAGCGGGAGCTACGAGCAGTACTTC.